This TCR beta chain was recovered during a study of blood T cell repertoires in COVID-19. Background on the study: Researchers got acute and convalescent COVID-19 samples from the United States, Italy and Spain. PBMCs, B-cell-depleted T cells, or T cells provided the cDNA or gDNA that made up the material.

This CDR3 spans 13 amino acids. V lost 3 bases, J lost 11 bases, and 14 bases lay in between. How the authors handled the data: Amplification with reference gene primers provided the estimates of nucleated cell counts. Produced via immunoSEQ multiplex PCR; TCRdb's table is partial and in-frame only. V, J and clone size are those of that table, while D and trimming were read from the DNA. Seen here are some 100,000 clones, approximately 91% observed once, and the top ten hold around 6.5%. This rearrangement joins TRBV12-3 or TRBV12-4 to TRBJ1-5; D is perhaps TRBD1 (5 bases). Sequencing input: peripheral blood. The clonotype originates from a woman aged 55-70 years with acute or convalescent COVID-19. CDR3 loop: CASSLPGVGAQHF. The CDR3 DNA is TGTGCCAGCAGTTTGCCGGGGGTTGGGGCCCAGCATTTT.